This TCR beta chain is drawn from a study of sequential checkpoint blockade in melanoma (dated by TCRdb to 2018 to 2020). Looking at the study overall: In a 1:1 randomization, patients received either first-line nivolumab then ipilimumab (arm A) or ipilimumab then nivolumab (arm B). Maintenance nivolumab came after each of the two trial sequences.

What the study reported, not specific to this receptor: The response-prediction model combining TCR metrics and mutation burden needs validation in larger, independent patient cohorts.

V is trimmed back by 5 bases and J by 1 base, and the junction contains 7 bases that no gene match accounts for. Taken from the germline V gene, the CDR1 and CDR2 loops are SGHAT and FQNNGV. The CDR3 runs 16 amino acids, cysteine and phenylalanine included. Of all the DNA, just the CDR3 is kept, 48 bases in frame from base 1. The treatment or condition label on this specimen signifies: randomized to nivolumab then ipilimumab (arm A) or the reverse (arm B). None of the trial patients had been given prior DNA-damaging chemotherapy. A FACS Aria II flow cytometer was used to sort live CD3+CD8+ cells that were negative for CD19 and CD56 from thawed PBMCs. Samples came from patients with melanoma in CheckMate 064, a randomized, open-label phase II trial of sequential checkpoint blockade. Leukapheresis was used to collect peripheral blood mononuclear cells, which were then purified with Ficoll-Paque and frozen in human serum with roughly 10% DMSO. Immediately after sorting, the purity of the sorted blood CD3+CD8+ cells was confirmed to be >98%, and DNA was then extracted.

For this clone: The antigen this receptor binds is unknown. No quality values exist for individual bases; no much larger clone is one base distant.

The immunoSEQ Assay was used to immunosequence TCRbeta CDR3 regions from genomic DNA. Before high-throughput sequencing, the genomic DNA was amplified using bias-controlled multiplex PCR. The paper's processing steps were these. To quantify the absolute abundance of each unique TCRbeta CDR3 region, the sequences were collapsed and filtered. Clonality, defined as 1 minus Pielou's evenness, was calculated using only productive rearrangements. A previously published method was used to identify clones whose frequencies were significantly greater in on-treatment samples than in baseline samples. TCRdb stores this immuneACCESS table with in-frame sequences only. Part of the clones is absent; in the studies checked, under half of the shortfall reflects unresolved V genes, and no reason is known for the rest. V, J and clone size are those of that table, while D and trimming were read from the DNA. The sample data list around 20,000 clones, and roughly four fifths of these were observed just once. The top ten constitute 11% of the sample.

The TCR comes from a human donor with melanoma. Recombination linked TRBV11-2 to TRBJ2-3; 9 middle bases align to TRBD1. Sample: CD8+ T cells sorted from blood (inferred from file names), taken from a patient given nivolumab and ipilimumab in sequence. The CDR3 has the sequence CASSLGQGIGTDTQYF. The DNA is TGTGCCAGCAGCCTCGGACAGGGGATTGGCACAGATACGCAGTATTTT.